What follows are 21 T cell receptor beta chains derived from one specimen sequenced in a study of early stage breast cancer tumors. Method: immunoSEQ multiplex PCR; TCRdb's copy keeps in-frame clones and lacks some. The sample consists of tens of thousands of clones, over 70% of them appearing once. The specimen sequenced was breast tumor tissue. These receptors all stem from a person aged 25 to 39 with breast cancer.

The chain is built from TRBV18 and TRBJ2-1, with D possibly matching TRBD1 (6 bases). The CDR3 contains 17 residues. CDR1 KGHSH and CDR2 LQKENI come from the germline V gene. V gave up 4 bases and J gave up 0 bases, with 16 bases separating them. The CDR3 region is CASSRRGYESSYNEQFF. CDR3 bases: TGTGCCAGCTCACGCAGGGGCTACGAAAGCTCCTACAATGAGCAGTTCTTC.

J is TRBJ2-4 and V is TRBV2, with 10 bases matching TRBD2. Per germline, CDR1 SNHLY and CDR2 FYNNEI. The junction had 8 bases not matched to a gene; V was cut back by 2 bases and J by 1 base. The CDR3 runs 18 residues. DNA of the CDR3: TGTGCCAGCAGTGAACGGACTAGCGGTCCCTTGGCCAAAAACATTCAGTACTTC. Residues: CASSERTSGPLAKNIQYF.

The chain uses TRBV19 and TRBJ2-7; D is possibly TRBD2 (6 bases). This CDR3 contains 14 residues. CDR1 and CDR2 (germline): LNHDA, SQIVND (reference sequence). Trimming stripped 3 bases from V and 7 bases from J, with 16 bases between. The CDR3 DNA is TGTGCCAGTAGTATTCGCGGTGGAGGGTGGGAGCAGTACTTC. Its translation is CASSIRGGGWEQYF.

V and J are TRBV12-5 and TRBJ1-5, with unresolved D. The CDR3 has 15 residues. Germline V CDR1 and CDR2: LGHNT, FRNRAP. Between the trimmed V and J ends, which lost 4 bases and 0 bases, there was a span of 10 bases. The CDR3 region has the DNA TGTGCTAGTGGTTCAACGACACCTAGCAATCAGCCCCAGCATTTT. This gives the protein CASGSTTPSNQPQHF.

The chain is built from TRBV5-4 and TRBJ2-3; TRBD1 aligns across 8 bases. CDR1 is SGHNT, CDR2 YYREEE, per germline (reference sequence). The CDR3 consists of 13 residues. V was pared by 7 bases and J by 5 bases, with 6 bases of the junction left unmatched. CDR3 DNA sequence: TGTGCCAGCGGCCAGGGGGCTGAAGATACGCAGTATTTT. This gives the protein CASGQGAEDTQYF.

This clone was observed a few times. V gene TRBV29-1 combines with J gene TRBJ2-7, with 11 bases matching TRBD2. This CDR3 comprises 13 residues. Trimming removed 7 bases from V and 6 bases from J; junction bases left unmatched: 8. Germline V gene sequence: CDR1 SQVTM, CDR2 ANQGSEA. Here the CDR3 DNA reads TGCAGCGCCCATCTAGCGGGAGGTGGCGAGCAGTACTTC. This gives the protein CSAHLAGGGEQYF.

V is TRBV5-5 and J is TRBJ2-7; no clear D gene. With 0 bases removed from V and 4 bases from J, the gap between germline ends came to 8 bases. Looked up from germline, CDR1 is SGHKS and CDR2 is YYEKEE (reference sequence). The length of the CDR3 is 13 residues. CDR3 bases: TGTGCCAGCAGCTTGGATTCCGGTTACGAGCAGTACTTC. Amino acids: CASSLDSGYEQYF.

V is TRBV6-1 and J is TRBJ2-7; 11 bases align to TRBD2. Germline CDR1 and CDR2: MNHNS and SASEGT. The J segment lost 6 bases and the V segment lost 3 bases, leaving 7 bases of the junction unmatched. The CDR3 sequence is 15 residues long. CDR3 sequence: CASSDQLAGALEQYF. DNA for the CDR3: TGTGCCAGCAGTGACCAACTAGCGGGAGCTCTCGAGCAGTACTTC.

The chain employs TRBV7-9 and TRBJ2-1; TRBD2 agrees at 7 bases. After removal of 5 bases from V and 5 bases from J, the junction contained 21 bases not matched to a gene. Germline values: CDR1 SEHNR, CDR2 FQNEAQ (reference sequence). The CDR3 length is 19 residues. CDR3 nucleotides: TGTGCCAGCAGCGAAAAGAGTAGGCGGGAGTTCCTCCTGGACAATGAGCAGTTCTTC. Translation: CASSEKSRREFLLDNEQFF.

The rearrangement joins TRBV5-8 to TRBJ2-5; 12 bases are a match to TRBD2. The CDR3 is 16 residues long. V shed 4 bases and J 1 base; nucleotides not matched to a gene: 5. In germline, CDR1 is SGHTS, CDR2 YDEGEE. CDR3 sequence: CASSGGTSGRQETQYF. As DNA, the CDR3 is TGTGCCAGCAGCGGCGGGACTAGCGGGCGCCAAGAGACCCAGTACTTC.

The CDR3 sequence: CASSSTGTGNTEAFF. The CDR3 DNA follows: TGTGCCAGCAGTTCAACCGGGACAGGGAACACTGAAGCTTTCTTT. The chain couples TRBV28 to TRBJ1-1; TRBD1 matches at 8 bases. The CDR3 has 15 amino acids. Unmatched junction bases numbered 5, after V lost 4 bases and J lost 1 base. CDR1 is MDHEN and CDR2 is SYDVKM in the germline V gene.

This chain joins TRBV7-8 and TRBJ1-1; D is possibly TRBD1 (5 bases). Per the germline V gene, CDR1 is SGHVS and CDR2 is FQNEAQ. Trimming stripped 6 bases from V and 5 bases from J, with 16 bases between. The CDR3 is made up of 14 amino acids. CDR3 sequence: CASSPGQGGTEAFF. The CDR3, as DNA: TGTGCCAGCAGTCCGGGGCAGGGTGGGACTGAAGCTTTCTTT.

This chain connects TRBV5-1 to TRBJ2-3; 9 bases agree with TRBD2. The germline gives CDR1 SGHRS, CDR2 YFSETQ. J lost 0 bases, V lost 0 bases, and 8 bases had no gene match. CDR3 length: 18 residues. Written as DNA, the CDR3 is TGCGCCAGCAGCTTGGTAGCGGGAGCCTCTTTAAGCACAGATACGCAGTATTTT. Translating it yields CASSLVAGASLSTDTQYF.

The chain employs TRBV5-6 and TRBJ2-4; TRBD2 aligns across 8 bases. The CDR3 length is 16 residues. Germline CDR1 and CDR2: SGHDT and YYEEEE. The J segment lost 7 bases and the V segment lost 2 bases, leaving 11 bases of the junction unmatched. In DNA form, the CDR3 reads TGTGCCAGCAGCTTCGAAGACCCAGCGGGAGTTAACATTCAGTACTTC. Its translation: CASSFEDPAGVNIQYF.

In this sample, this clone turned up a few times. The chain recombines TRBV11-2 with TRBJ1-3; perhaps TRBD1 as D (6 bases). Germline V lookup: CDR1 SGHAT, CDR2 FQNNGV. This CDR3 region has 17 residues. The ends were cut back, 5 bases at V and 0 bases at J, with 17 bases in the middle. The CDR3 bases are TGTGCCAGCAGCCCACCGGGACAAGTAAGCTCTGGAAACACCATATATTTT. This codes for CASSPPGQVSSGNTIYF.

CDR3 residues: CASSNFRGGTEAFF. DNA for the CDR3: TGTGCCAGCAGCAATTTCAGGGGCGGCACTGAAGCTTTCTTT. The V and J genes are TRBV25-1 and TRBJ1-1, with a tentative D call TRBD1 (6 bases). Per germline, CDR1 MGHDK and CDR2 SYGVNS. The CDR3 totals 14 residues. V was cut by 6 bases and J by 4 bases, with 15 bases left in between.

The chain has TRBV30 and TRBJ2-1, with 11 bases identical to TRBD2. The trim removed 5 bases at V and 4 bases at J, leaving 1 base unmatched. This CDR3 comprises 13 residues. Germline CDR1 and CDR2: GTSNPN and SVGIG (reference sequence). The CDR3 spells CAWGTSGYNEQFF. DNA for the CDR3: TGTGCCTGGGGGACTAGCGGTTACAATGAGCAGTTCTTC.

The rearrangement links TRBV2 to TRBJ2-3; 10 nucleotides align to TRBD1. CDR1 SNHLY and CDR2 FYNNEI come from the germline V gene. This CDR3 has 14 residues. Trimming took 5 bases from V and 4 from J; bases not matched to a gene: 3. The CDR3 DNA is TGTGCCAGCAGTCTGACAGGGGGCGCAGATACGCAGTATTTT. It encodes CASSLTGGADTQYF.

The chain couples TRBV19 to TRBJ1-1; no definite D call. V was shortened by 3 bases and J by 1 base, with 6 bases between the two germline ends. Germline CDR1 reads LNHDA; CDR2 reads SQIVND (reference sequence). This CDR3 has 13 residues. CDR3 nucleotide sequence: TGTGCCAGTAGTATTTCCCAGAACACTGAAGCTTTCTTT. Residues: CASSISQNTEAFF. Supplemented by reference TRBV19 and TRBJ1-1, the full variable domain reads DGGITQSPKYLFRKEGQNVTLSCEQNLNHDAMYWYRQDPGQGLRLIYYSQIVNDFQKGDIAEGYSVSREKKESFPLTVTSAQKNPTAFYLCASSISQNTEAFFGQGTRLTVV.

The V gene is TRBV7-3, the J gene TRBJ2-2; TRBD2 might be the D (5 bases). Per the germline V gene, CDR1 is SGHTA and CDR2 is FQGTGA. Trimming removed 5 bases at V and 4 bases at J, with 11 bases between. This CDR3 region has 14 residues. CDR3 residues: CASSHGLRTGELFF. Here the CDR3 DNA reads TGTGCCAGCAGCCATGGACTTCGCACCGGGGAGCTGTTTTTT.

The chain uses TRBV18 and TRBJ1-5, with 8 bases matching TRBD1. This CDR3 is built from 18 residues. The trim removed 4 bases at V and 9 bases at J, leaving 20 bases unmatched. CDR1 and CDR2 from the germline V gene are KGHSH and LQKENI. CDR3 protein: CASSLKDRVRTSPPPQHF. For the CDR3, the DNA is TGTGCCAGCTCACTAAAGGACAGGGTCCGGACGAGCCCCCCGCCCCAGCATTTT.